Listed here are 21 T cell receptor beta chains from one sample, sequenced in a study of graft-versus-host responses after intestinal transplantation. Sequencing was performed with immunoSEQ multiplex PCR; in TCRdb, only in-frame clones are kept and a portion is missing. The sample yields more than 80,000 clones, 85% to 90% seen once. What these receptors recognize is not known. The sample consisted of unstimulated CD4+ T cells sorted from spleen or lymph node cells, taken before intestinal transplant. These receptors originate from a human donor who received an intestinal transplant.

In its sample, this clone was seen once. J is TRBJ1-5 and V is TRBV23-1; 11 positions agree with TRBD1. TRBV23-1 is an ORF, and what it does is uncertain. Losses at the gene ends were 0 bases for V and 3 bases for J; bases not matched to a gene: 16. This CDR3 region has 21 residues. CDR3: CASSQSKGQGAHHPDNQPQHF. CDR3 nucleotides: TGCGCCAGCAGTCAATCGAAAGGACAGGGGGCCCATCACCCTGACAATCAGCCCCAGCATTTT.

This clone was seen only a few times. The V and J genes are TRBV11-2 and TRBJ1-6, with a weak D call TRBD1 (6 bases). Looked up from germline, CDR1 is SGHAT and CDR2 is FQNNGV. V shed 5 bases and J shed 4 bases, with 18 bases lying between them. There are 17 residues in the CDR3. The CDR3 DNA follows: TGTGCCAGCAGCCCGACAACAGGGTTCGGATATAATTCACCCCTCCACTTT. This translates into CASSPTTGFGYNSPLHF.

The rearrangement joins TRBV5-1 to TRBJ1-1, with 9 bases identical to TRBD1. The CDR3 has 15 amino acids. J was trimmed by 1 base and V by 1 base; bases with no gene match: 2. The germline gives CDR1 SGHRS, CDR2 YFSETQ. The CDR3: CASSLTGGENTEAFF. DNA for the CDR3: TGCGCCAGCAGCTTGACAGGGGGCGAGAACACTGAAGCTTTCTTT.

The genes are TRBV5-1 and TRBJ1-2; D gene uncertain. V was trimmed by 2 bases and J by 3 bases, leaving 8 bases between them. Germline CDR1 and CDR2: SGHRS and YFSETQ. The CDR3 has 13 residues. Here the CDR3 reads CASSFNGDYGYTF. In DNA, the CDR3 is TGCGCCAGCAGCTTTAACGGGGACTATGGCTACACCTTC.

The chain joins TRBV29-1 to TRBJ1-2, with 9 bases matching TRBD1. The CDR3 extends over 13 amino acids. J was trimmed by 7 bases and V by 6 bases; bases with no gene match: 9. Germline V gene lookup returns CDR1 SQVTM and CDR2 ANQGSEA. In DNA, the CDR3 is TGCAGCGTGGAATCTTACAGGGGGCTTGGCTACACCTTC. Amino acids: CSVESYRGLGYTF.

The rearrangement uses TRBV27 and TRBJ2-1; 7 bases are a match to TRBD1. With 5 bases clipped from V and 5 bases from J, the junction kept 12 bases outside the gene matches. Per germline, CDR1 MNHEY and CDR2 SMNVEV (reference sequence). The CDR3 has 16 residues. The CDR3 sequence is CASSPRTGMGNNEQFF. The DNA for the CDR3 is TGTGCCAGCAGTCCACGGACAGGCATGGGAAACAATGAGCAGTTCTTC.

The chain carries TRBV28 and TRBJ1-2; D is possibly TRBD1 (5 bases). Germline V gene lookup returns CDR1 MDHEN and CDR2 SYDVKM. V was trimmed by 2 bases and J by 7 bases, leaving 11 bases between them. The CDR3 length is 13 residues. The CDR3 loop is CASSLAGIIGYTF. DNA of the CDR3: TGTGCCAGCAGTTTAGCAGGGATTATTGGCTACACCTTC.

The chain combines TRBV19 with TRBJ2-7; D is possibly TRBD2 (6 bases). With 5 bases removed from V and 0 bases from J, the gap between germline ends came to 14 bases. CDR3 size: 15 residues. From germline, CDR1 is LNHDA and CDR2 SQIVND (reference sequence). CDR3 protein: CASSEPGGSSYEQYF. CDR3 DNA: TGTGCCAGTAGTGAGCCCGGGGGAAGCTCCTACGAGCAGTACTTC.

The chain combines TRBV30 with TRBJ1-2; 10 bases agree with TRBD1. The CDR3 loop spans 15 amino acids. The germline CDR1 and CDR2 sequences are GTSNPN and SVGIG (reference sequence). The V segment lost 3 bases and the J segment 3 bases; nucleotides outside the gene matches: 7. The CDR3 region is CAWSAGQGFYYGYTF. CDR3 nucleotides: TGTGCCTGGAGCGCGGGACAGGGGTTTTACTATGGCTACACCTTC.

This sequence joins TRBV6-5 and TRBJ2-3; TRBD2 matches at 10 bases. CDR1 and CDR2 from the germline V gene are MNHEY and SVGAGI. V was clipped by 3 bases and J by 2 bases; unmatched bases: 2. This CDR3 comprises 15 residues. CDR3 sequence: CASSYLAGATDTQYF. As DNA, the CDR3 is TGTGCCAGCAGTTATCTAGCGGGGGCCACAGATACGCAGTATTTT.

The CDR3 protein is CASSDLPGAGANVLTF. The CDR3 DNA is TGTGCCAGCAGTGATCTCCCAGGGGCCGGGGCCAACGTCCTGACTTTC. The chain carries TRBV2 and TRBJ2-6; perhaps TRBD1 as D (6 bases). Germline V lookup: CDR1 SNHLY, CDR2 FYNNEI. CDR3 size: 16 residues. V lost 3 bases and J 4 bases, leaving 13 bases between the germline ends.

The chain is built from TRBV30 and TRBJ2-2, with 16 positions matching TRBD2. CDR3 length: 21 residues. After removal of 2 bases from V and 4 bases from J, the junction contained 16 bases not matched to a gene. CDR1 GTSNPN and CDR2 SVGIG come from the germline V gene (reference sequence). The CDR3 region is CAWSSKTPGLAGGPFTGELFF. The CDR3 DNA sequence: TGTGCCTGGAGTTCCAAGACACCGGGACTAGCGGGGGGGCCGTTCACCGGGGAGCTGTTTTTT.

The CDR3 reads CASSHVGMGINEQFF. In DNA, the CDR3 is TGTGCCAGCAGTCACGTGGGTATGGGCATCAATGAGCAGTTCTTC. This rearrangement joins TRBV27 to TRBJ2-1; no clear D gene. CDR1 is MNHEY and CDR2 is SMNVEV in the germline V gene (reference sequence). V was pared by 5 bases and J by 6 bases, with 17 bases between. The CDR3 is 15 residues long.

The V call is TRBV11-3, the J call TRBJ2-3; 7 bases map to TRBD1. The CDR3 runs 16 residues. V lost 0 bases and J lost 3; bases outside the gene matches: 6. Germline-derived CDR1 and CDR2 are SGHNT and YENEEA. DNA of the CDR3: TGTGCCAGCAGCTTAGAGCCGGACAGGTATACAGATACGCAGTATTTT. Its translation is CASSLEPDRYTDTQYF.

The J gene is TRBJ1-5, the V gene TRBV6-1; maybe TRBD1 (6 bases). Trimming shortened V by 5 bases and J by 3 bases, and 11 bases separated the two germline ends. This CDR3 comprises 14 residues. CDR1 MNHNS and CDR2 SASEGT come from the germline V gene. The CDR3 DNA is TGTGCCAGCAGTACGACAGGTATCAATCAGCCCCAGCATTTT. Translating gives CASSTTGINQPQHF.

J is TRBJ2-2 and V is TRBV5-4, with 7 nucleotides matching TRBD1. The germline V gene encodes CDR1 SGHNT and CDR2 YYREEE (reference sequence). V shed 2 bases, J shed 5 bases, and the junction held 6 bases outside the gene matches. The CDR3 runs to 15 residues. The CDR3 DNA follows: TGTGCCAGCAGCTTTCGTCGACAGGGAACCGGGGAGCTGTTTTTT. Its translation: CASSFRRQGTGELFF.

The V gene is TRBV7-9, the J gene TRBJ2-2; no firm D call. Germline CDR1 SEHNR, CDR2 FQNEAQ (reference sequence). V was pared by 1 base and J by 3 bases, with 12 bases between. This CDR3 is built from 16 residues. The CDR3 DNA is TGTGCCAGCAGCTTAGAATCGGCACAGCACACCGGGGAGCTGTTTTTT. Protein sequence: CASSLESAQHTGELFF.

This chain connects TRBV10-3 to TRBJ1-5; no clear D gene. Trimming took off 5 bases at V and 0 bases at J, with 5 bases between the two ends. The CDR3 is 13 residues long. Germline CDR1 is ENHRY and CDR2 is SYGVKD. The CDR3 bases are TGTGCCATCAGTACAAATAGCAATCAGCCCCAGCATTTT. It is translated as CAISTNSNQPQHF.

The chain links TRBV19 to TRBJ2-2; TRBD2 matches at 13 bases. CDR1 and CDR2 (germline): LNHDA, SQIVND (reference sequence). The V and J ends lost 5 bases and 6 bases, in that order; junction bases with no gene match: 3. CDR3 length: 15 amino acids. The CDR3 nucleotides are TGTGCCAGTAGTGGGGGACTAGCGGGGTCCGGGGAGCTGTTTTTT. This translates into CASSGGLAGSGELFF. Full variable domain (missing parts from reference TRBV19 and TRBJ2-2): DGGITQSPKYLFRKEGQNVTLSCEQNLNHDAMYWYRQDPGQGLRLIYYSQIVNDFQKGDIAEGYSVSREKKESFPLTVTSAQKNPTAFYLCASSGGLAGSGELFFGEGSRLTVL.

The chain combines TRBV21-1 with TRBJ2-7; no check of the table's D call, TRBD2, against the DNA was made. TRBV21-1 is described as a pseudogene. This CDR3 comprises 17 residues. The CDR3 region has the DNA TGTGCCAGCAAAGGCGATCGTTGGGGGGAGGGCCGCTACGAGCAGTACTTC. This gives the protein CASKGDRWGEGRYEQYF.

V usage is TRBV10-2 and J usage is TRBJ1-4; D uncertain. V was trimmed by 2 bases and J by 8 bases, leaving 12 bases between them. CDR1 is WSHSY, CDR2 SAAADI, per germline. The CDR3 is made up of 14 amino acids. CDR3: CASSEESKREKLFF. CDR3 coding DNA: TGCGCCAGCAGTGAGGAGTCAAAACGGGAAAAACTGTTTTTT.